Following are 17 T cell receptor beta chains from one sample sequenced in a study of T cells in Graves' hyperthyroidism and ophthalmopathy. The source material, RNA transcripts, was used to amplify TCR beta CDR3 regions. With the HTBI primer set, the TCR CDR3 went through a first round of RT-PCR. A single record per CDR3 protein comes from TCRdb applying MiXCR to the multiplex PCR reads. Among 340,000 or so distinct CDR3 sequences listed, roughly 23% were seen once. What was sequenced was blood. These receptors all come from a woman aged 45-59 years with Graves' hyperthyroidism.

This clonotype was observed a few times. This chain links TRBV20-1 with TRBJ1-2; possibly TRBD1 for D (6 bases). Germline CDR1 reads DFQATT; CDR2 reads SNEGSKA (reference sequence). The V gene lost 6 bases and the J gene lost 3 bases, with 17 bases spanning the gap. The CDR3 extends over 14 amino acids. CDR3 bases: TGCAGTGCGGAGGCACAGGGCGGTGACTATGGCTACACCTTC. Its translation: CSAEAQGGDYGYTF.

This clonotype was recorded only once. Possible read error: a much larger clone is one base away. V is TRBV5-6 and J is TRBJ1-2; no definite D call. CDR3 size: 14 residues. V lost 1 base and J lost 3, with 10 bases in between. CDR1 SGHDT and CDR2 YYEEEE come from the germline V gene. The CDR3: CASSLIWVDYGYTF. The CDR3 DNA reads TGTGCCAGCAGCTTGATCTGGGTGGACTATGGCTACACCTTC.

This clonotype has at least ten counts. The rearrangement joins TRBV28 to TRBJ2-7; weak D call: TRBD1 (5 bases). Germline values: CDR1 MDHEN, CDR2 SYDVKM. This CDR3 has 13 amino acids. V was pared by 2 bases and J by 3 bases, with 8 bases between. As DNA, the CDR3 is TGTGCCAGCAGTTTAGCCAGGGTCTACGAGCAGTACTTC. Its protein product is CASSLARVYEQYF.

The J gene is TRBJ2-4, the V gene TRBV11-2; the match to TRBD1 covers 8 bases. The CDR3 consists of 15 residues. V lost 1 base, J lost 4 bases, and 3 bases stayed unmatched. The V gene's germline CDR1 is SGHAT and CDR2 FQNNGV. Here the CDR3 reads CASSLVRDRKNIQYF. The CDR3 DNA reads TGTGCCAGCAGCTTAGTTCGGGACAGGAAAAACATTCAGTACTTC.

This clonotype was observed at least ten times. The rearrangement links TRBV18 to TRBJ1-4; 7 bases map to TRBD1. The CDR3 loop spans 15 amino acids. The germline gives CDR1 KGHSH, CDR2 LQKENI. The V gene end was trimmed by 3 bases and the J gene end by 5 bases; junction bases not matched to a gene: 6. The chain's CDR3 is CASSPRTGENEKLFF. The CDR3 nucleotides read TGTGCCAGCTCACCGCGGACAGGCGAGAATGAAAAACTGTTTTTT. Looking up the rest from reference TRBV18 and TRBJ1-4 gives the full variable domain: NAGVMQNPRHLVRRRGQEARLRCSPMKGHSHVYWYRQLPEEGLKFMVYLQKENIIDESGMPKERFSAEFPKEGPSILRIQQVVRGDSAAYFCASSPRTGENEKLFFGSGTQLSVL.

This clonotype was counted many times. The rearrangement joins TRBV28 to TRBJ2-7; perhaps TRBD1 as D (5 bases). Germline CDR1 reads MDHEN; CDR2 reads SYDVKM. V was cut by 6 bases and J by 5 bases, with 17 bases left in between. This CDR3 has 14 residues. The chain's CDR3 is CASSQSGIKNEQYF. CDR3 coding DNA: TGTGCCAGCAGCCAATCAGGGATAAAAAACGAGCAGTACTTC.

The chain carries TRBV6-2 or TRBV6-3 and TRBJ2-2; D possibly corresponds to TRBD2 (5 bases). Germline assignment: CDR1 MNHEY and CDR2 SVGEGT. The V end was cut by 6 bases, the J end by 7 bases, with 12 bases between. This CDR3 is built from 13 residues. The CDR3 loop reads CASRTDSIGELFF. In DNA, the CDR3 is TGTGCCAGCAGAACGGACTCGATCGGGGAGCTGTTTTTT.

The chain has TRBV4-1 and TRBJ1-2; D gene ambiguous. This CDR3 has 13 amino acids. The V end lost 0 bases, the J end lost 5 bases, and 7 bases lay between the germline ends. Germline CDR1 reads MGHRA; CDR2 reads YSYEKL. Here the CDR3 DNA reads TGCGCCAGCAGCCAAGAGTGGCAGTATGGCTACACCTTC. Encoded protein: CASSQEWQYGYTF.

This clonotype was picked up many times. The V call is TRBV24-1, the J call TRBJ2-3; D unclear. From germline, CDR1 is KGHDR and CDR2 SFDVKD. CDR3 length equals 16 residues. Trimming stripped 0 bases from V and 4 bases from J, with 13 bases between. Written as DNA, the CDR3 is TGTGCCACCAGTGATTTGGGGCGAGTAGACGCAGATACGCAGTATTTT. This gives the protein CATSDLGRVDADTQYF.

This clonotype was counted ten times or more. The CDR3 loop reads CASSGGGRGLFF. In nucleotides, the CDR3 is TGTGCCAGCAGTGGGGGAGGTCGAGGACTGTTTTTT. The chain carries TRBV6-1 and TRBJ1-4; D gene ambiguous. V lost 4 bases to trimming and J lost 13 bases, with 13 bases between them. Germline CDR1 is MNHNS and CDR2 is SASEGT. The CDR3 has 12 residues.

This clonotype was counted between two and nine times. This sequence joins TRBV29-1 and TRBJ2-2; tentative D call: TRBD2 (6 bases). The germline CDR1 and CDR2 sequences are SQVTM and ANQGSEA. V was trimmed by 5 bases and J by 4 bases, leaving 17 bases between them. CDR3 length: 15 residues. The CDR3 DNA sequence: TGCAGCGTTATAGGGCGGGGCAGTAGCACCGGGGAGCTGTTTTTT. It specifies CSVIGRGSSTGELFF.

J is TRBJ1-2 and V is TRBV7-9; maybe TRBD1 (5 bases). This CDR3 contains 15 residues. The V gene lost 2 bases and the J gene lost 2 bases, with 12 bases spanning the gap. Germline CDR1 is SEHNR and CDR2 is FQNEAQ (reference sequence). The CDR3 region is CASSLSEGRNYGYTF. CDR3 coding DNA: TGTGCCAGCAGCTTATCCGAGGGGAGGAACTATGGCTACACCTTC.

This clonotype appeared many times. The V call is TRBV18, the J call TRBJ2-7, with D tentatively TRBD1 (6 bases). Per the germline V gene, CDR1 is KGHSH and CDR2 is LQKENI. Trimming shortened V by 2 bases and J by 3 bases, and 14 bases separated the two germline ends. The CDR3 extends over 15 amino acids. The CDR3 is CASSPSGTPNYEQYF. CDR3 in DNA: TGTGCCAGCTCACCATCCGGGACACCTAACTACGAGCAGTACTTC.

This clonotype has ten or more counts. This rearrangement joins TRBV27 to TRBJ2-7; 12 nucleotides agree with TRBD2. V lost 5 bases to trimming and J lost 10 bases; unmatched junction nucleotides: 18. CDR3 length: 17 amino acids. Per the germline V gene, CDR1 is MNHEY and CDR2 is SMNVEV (reference sequence). The CDR3 DNA reads as TGTGCCAGCAGTCAGACTAGCGGGAGTCGGAACCCCCTGGAACAGTACTTC. Its protein is CASSQTSGSRNPLEQYF.

This clonotype turned up a few times. V and J are TRBV18 and TRBJ1-1, with 7 bases fitting TRBD1. Per germline, CDR1 KGHSH and CDR2 LQKENI. This CDR3 spans 18 amino acids. The junction had 12 bases not matched to a gene; V was cut back by 0 bases and J by 2 bases. This CDR3 is CASSPPSGTASVNTEAFF. For the CDR3, the DNA is TGTGCCAGCTCACCACCCTCTGGGACAGCGTCTGTCAACACTGAAGCTTTCTTT. Variable domain in full (rest from reference TRBV18 and TRBJ1-1): NAGVMQNPRHLVRRRGQEARLRCSPMKGHSHVYWYRQLPEEGLKFMVYLQKENIIDESGMPKERFSAEFPKEGPSILRIQQVVRGDSAAYFCASSPPSGTASVNTEAFFGQGTRLTVV.

This clonotype has more than one count but fewer than ten. One junction end does not reproduce the germline sequence, and a read error may be involved. The rearrangement links TRBV11-3 to TRBJ1-1, with D perhaps matching TRBD1 (6 bases). This CDR3 is built from 11 residues. CDR1 and CDR2 (germline): SGHNT, YENEEA. The CDR3 protein is CASSHQGPGVF. The CDR3 DNA reads as TGTGCCAGCAGCCACCAGGGCCCAGGGGTCTTT.

The chain is built from TRBV12-3 or TRBV12-4 and TRBJ2-3, with D perhaps matching TRBD1 (6 bases). CDR3 size: 15 residues. The V and J ends lost 3 bases and 4 bases respectively, with 14 bases between them. Written as DNA, the CDR3 is TGTGCCAGCAGTTTGGGCAGGGGAAGGTCAGATACGCAGTATTTT. Amino acid sequence: CASSLGRGRSDTQYF.